In its sample, the clone carrying this T cell receptor (beta chain) ranks as medium-sized. What it binds is unknown. V lost 7 bases and J lost 4, with 9 bases in between. Germline-derived CDR1 and CDR2 are KGHDR and SFDVKD. The CDR3 is 13 residues long. The authors obtained PBMCs from 10 ml of fresh peripheral blood. This sample is drawn from a study of T cells in Graves' hyperthyroidism and ophthalmopathy. For the study at large: Upon initial diagnosis and before any treatment, peripheral blood was collected.

RNA transcripts provided the source from which TCR beta CDR3 regions were amplified. When the TCR CDR3 underwent first-round RT-PCR, the HTBI primer set was used. TCRdb reprocessed the multiplex PCR reads via MiXCR and lists one record per CDR3 protein. The table records roughly 57,000 distinct CDR3 sequences, 53% of them present only once. Study-level points and caveats: Blood also showed most of the thyroid clonotypes that were expanded above 0.001.

V and J are TRBV24-1 and TRBJ2-2; D might be TRBD2 (5 bases). This sequence originates from a woman aged 60-70 years with Graves' ophthalmopathy. Sequencing was done on a sample of blood. The CDR3 region is CATSLASTGELFF. The CDR3 region has the DNA TGTGCCACCAGCCTAGCTAGCACCGGGGAGCTGTTTTTT.